One sample yielded the 27 T cell receptor beta chains listed below, sequenced in a study of cytomegalovirus exposure and HLA in healthy donors. Researchers ran the PCR with 60 Vbeta and 13 Jbeta primers. Some clones are missing from TCRdb's copy, which holds only in-frame ones; the method was immunoSEQ multiplex PCR. This table holds over 75,000 clones, about four fifths found once. The sequencing sample was made of PBMCs. Every receptor here comes from a man aged 25 to 45 in good health and CMV-seropositive.

The rearrangement joins TRBV7-2 to TRBJ1-2, with a possible D match to TRBD1 (5 bases). V gave up 7 bases and J gave up 4 bases, with 16 bases separating them. Per germline, CDR1 SGHTA and CDR2 FQGNSA. This CDR3 has 14 amino acids. CDR3 in amino acids: CASKEGREAYGYTF. CDR3 bases: TGTGCCAGCAAGGAGGGGCGCGAGGCCTATGGCTACACCTTC.

The CDR3 here is CASSSEPRIHEQYF. As DNA, the CDR3 is TGTGCCAGCAGTTCCGAACCGAGAATACACGAGCAGTACTTC. The chain joins TRBV28 to TRBJ2-7; D is unresolved. Germline CDR1 is MDHEN and CDR2 is SYDVKM. The CDR3 runs to 14 residues. Trimming shortened V by 4 bases and J by 5 bases, and 15 bases separated the two germline ends.

The CDR3 bases are TGTGCCAGCAGCTTTTATCCCGATACGCAGTATTTT. It is translated as CASSFYPDTQYF. This chain links TRBV7-9 with TRBJ2-3, with no clear D. V lost 3 bases and J lost 6, with 7 bases in between. From germline, CDR1 is SEHNR and CDR2 FQNEAQ (reference sequence). The CDR3 sequence is 12 residues long.

The rearrangement joins TRBV29-1 to TRBJ2-3; TRBD1 aligns across 10 bases. The CDR3 sequence is 13 residues long. The trim removed 6 bases at V and 4 bases at J, leaving 4 bases unmatched. Germline CDR1 is SQVTM and CDR2 is ANQGSEA. DNA for the CDR3: TGCAGCGTATCGACAGGGGGCCCAGATACGCAGTATTTT. This translates into CSVSTGGPDTQYF.

This rearrangement joins TRBV27 to TRBJ2-3; TRBD2 aligns across 9 bases. The germline gives CDR1 MNHEY, CDR2 SMNVEV (reference sequence). This CDR3 is built from 16 residues. After removal of 5 bases from V and 5 bases from J, the junction contained 11 bases not matched to a gene. The chain's CDR3 is CASSPSGGGRVDTQYF. In DNA form, the CDR3 reads TGTGCCAGCAGTCCCTCCGGGGGCGGGAGGGTAGATACGCAGTATTTT.

There are a few counts of this clone. The chain employs TRBV2 and TRBJ1-1, with a weak D call TRBD1 (6 bases). The V end lost 3 bases, the J end lost 7 bases, and 9 bases lay between the germline ends. The CDR3 extends over 12 amino acids. CDR1 SNHLY and CDR2 FYNNEI come from the germline V gene. DNA of the CDR3: TGTGCCAGCAGTGAGCAGGGGTTTGAAGCTTTCTTT. Amino acid sequence: CASSEQGFEAFF. Together with reference TRBV2 and TRBJ1-1, the CDR3 gives the full variable domain: EPEVTQTPSHQVTQMGQEVILRCVPISNHLYFYWYRQILGQKVEFLVSFYNNEISEKSEIFDDQFSVERPDGSNFTLKIRSTKLEDSAMYFCASSEQGFEAFFGQGTRLTVV.

This clone was counted a single time. The gene calls are TRBV6-5 and TRBJ2-2; a possible D gene is TRBD1 (6 bases). V was clipped by 3 bases and J by 5 bases, with 16 bases between them. The CDR3 totals 16 residues. From germline, CDR1 is MNHEY and CDR2 SVGAGI. DNA of the CDR3: TGTGCCAGCAGTTATCTTGGGCAGGGGAAAACCGGGGAGCTGTTTTTT. Translating it yields CASSYLGQGKTGELFF.

The gene calls are TRBV30 and TRBJ2-3; 7 positions match TRBD2. The CDR3 covers 16 residues. The germline gives CDR1 GTSNPN, CDR2 SVGIG (reference sequence). After removal of 3 bases from V and 8 bases from J, the junction contained 17 bases not matched to a gene. The CDR3 nucleotides are TGTGCCTGGAGCGACGGGGCAGCGGGATTTGGGGGTACGCAGTATTTT. This translates into CAWSDGAAGFGGTQYF. Supplemented by reference TRBV30 and TRBJ2-3, the full variable domain reads SQTIHQWPATLVQPVGSPLSLECTVEGTSNPNLYWYRQAAGRGLQLLFYSVGIGQISSEVPQNLSASRPQDRQFILSSKKLLLSDSGFYLCAWSDGAAGFGGTQYFGPGTRLTVL.

The chain joins TRBV10-3 to TRBJ1-1, with TRBD1 matching 9 bases. The CDR3 extends over 13 amino acids. Germline V gene sequence: CDR1 ENHRY, CDR2 SYGVKD. The CDR3 coding sequence is TGTGCGTCCGGGACAGGGTTGAACACTGAAGCTTTCTTT. It specifies CASGTGLNTEAFF.

The chain recombines TRBV30 with TRBJ1-2, with D possibly being TRBD1 (5 bases). The CDR3 totals 14 residues. CDR1 and CDR2 (germline): GTSNPN, SVGIG (reference sequence). Trimming removed 2 bases from V and 5 bases from J, with 15 bases in between. CDR3 protein: CAWSKTGLNYGYTF. CDR3 DNA: TGTGCCTGGAGTAAGACGGGACTCAATTATGGCTACACCTTC.

The J gene is TRBJ2-3, the V gene TRBV29-1; maybe TRBD2 (6 bases). The CDR3 is 13 amino acids. Germline V gives CDR1 SQVTM, CDR2 ANQGSEA. V was clipped by 6 bases and J by 3 bases, with 13 bases between them. CDR3 amino acids: CSVTGLGTDTQYF. CDR3 DNA: TGCAGCGTGACGGGACTGGGGACAGATACGCAGTATTTT.

This chain links TRBV28 with TRBJ2-3, with 14 bases matching TRBD2. The CDR3 sequence is 22 residues long. Unmatched junction bases numbered 17, after V lost 3 bases and J lost 0 bases. Germline CDR1 MDHEN, CDR2 SYDVKM. CDR3 amino acids: CASSFLRRGTSGRSPSTDTQYF. CDR3 in DNA: TGTGCCAGCAGTTTCCTTCGTCGAGGGACTAGCGGGAGATCCCCTAGCACAGATACGCAGTATTTT.

The chain has TRBV19 and TRBJ2-3; TRBD1 matches 10 bases. V lost 6 bases to trimming and J lost 4 bases; unmatched junction nucleotides: 7. Germline V gene lookup returns CDR1 LNHDA and CDR2 SQIVND (reference sequence). This CDR3 has 15 residues. The CDR3 DNA reads TGTGCCAGTAGGCGCGGGACAGGGGTGGCAGATACGCAGTATTTT. This encodes CASRRGTGVADTQYF.

The chain carries TRBV28 and TRBJ1-5; 8 bases map to TRBD1. CDR3 length: 16 amino acids. Germline V gives CDR1 MDHEN, CDR2 SYDVKM. V lost 5 bases to trimming and J lost 2 bases; unmatched junction nucleotides: 8. The CDR3 loop is CASSLHLTGGNQPQHF. CDR3 nucleotide sequence: TGTGCCAGCAGTCTCCACTTGACAGGGGGCAATCAGCCCCAGCATTTT.

This clone has a single count. This chain uses TRBV25-1 with TRBJ2-5; the match to TRBD1 covers 7 bases. V shed 5 bases and J 5 bases; nucleotides not matched to a gene: 8. This CDR3 has 14 residues. Germline V lookup: CDR1 MGHDK, CDR2 SYGVNS. CDR3 loop: CASSSDRLGETQYF. Written as DNA, the CDR3 is TGTGCCAGCAGTTCGGACAGGCTCGGCGAGACCCAGTACTTC. Using reference TRBV25-1 and TRBJ2-5 for the parts outside the CDR3, the full variable domain is EADIYQTPRYLVIGTGKKITLECSQTMGHDKMYWYQQDPGMELHLIHYSYGVNSTEKGDLSSESTVSRIRTEHFPLTLESARPSHTSQYLCASSSDRLGETQYFGPGTRLLVL.

The chain links TRBV28 to TRBJ2-7, with a tentative D call TRBD2 (6 bases). The CDR3 runs to 16 residues. Germline V gene data show CDR1 as MDHEN and CDR2 as SYDVKM. Trimming removed 5 bases from V and 0 bases from J, with 17 bases in between. The CDR3 nucleotides are TGTGCCAGCAGTATGGGACTGCCGGTCTCCTCCTACGAGCAGTACTTC. The encoded protein is CASSMGLPVSSYEQYF.

This chain connects TRBV5-4 to TRBJ1-2; no clear D gene. Per the germline V gene, CDR1 is SGHNT and CDR2 is YYREEE (reference sequence). The germline V and J ends were trimmed by 4 bases and 3 bases, with 22 bases remaining between them. CDR3 size: 17 residues. This CDR3 reads CASSPSGAGSPYYGYTF. CDR3 nucleotides: TGTGCCAGCAGCCCGAGCGGCGCCGGGTCCCCCTACTATGGCTACACCTTC.

In this sample, this clone turned up once. The V and J genes are TRBV27 and TRBJ1-2; D might be TRBD1 (5 bases). The ends were cut back, 4 bases at V and 0 bases at J, with 6 bases in the middle. The germline V gene encodes CDR1 MNHEY and CDR2 SMNVEV (reference sequence). The CDR3 spans 13 residues. The CDR3 DNA reads as TGTGCCAGCAGTTGGGGCTCTAACTATGGCTACACCTTC. Its protein product is CASSWGSNYGYTF.

This clone was counted a few times. The rearrangement uses TRBV25-1 and TRBJ2-2, with unresolved D. V lost 6 bases and J lost 2, with 7 bases in between. Germline CDR1 and CDR2: MGHDK and SYGVNS. The length of the CDR3 is 13 residues. DNA for the CDR3: TGTGCCAGCAGAACAGATAACACCGGGGAGCTGTTTTTT. Translated: CASRTDNTGELFF.

The V call is TRBV7-9, the J call TRBJ2-5; 8 bases are a match to TRBD1. Germline V gives CDR1 SEHNR, CDR2 FQNEAQ (reference sequence). This CDR3 has 15 amino acids. Germline trimming cut 0 bases from V and 5 bases from J; bases unmatched to any gene: 5. CDR3 DNA: TGTGCCAGCAGCTTAGCGGACAGGGCAACTGAGACCCAGTACTTC. Translating gives CASSLADRATETQYF.

This clone appeared a few times. The rearrangement joins TRBV5-4 to TRBJ1-1; weak D call: TRBD1 (5 bases). The CDR3 runs 13 residues. V lost 3 bases and J 4 bases, leaving 10 bases between the germline ends. Looked up from germline, CDR1 is SGHNT and CDR2 is YYREEE (reference sequence). As DNA, the CDR3 is TGTGCCAGCAGCTGGGGGGTGACCACTGAAGCTTTCTTT. As protein: CASSWGVTTEAFF.

The V gene is TRBV11-2, the J gene TRBJ2-1, with D tentatively TRBD2 (6 bases). There are 17 residues in the CDR3. V was cut by 6 bases and J by 0 bases, with 18 bases left in between. Germline assignment: CDR1 SGHAT and CDR2 FQNNGV. CDR3 in DNA: TGTGCCAGCAGTCCCGCGGTGTCTAGCGTCTCCTACAATGAGCAGTTCTTC. This sequence encodes CASSPAVSSVSYNEQFF.

This clone showed up just a few times. The chain joins TRBV6-1 to TRBJ2-1; the match to TRBD2 covers 11 bases. V shed 7 bases and J 7 bases; nucleotides not matched to a gene: 6. The CDR3 contains 14 residues. Germline assignment: CDR1 MNHNS and CDR2 SASEGT. CDR3 nucleotides: TGTGCCAGCACCTTAGCGGGAGGGGGGAATGAGCAGTTCTTC. It yields the protein CASTLAGGGNEQFF.

This clone was recorded a few times. CDR3 residues: CASREREEINQPQHF. CDR3 in DNA: TGTGCCAGCAGAGAAAGAGAAGAGATAAATCAGCCCCAGCATTTT. This chain uses TRBV7-7 with TRBJ1-5, with D uncertain. Trimming took 6 bases from V and 4 from J, leaving 16 bases between them. The CDR3 is 15 residues long. Per the germline V gene, CDR1 is SSHAT and CDR2 is FNYEAQ (reference sequence).

The chain links TRBV15 to TRBJ2-7; no clear D gene. CDR1 is LNHNV and CDR2 is YYDKDF in the germline V gene (reference sequence). V was cut by 4 bases and J by 0 bases, with 13 bases left in between. The CDR3 is made up of 15 amino acids. The CDR3 here is CATSIEAVPSYEQYF. CDR3 sequence (DNA): TGTGCCACCAGCATTGAGGCAGTCCCCTCCTACGAGCAGTACTTC.

This rearrangement joins TRBV30 to TRBJ2-2; D might be TRBD1 (6 bases). Germline lookup yields CDR1 GTSNPN and CDR2 SVGIG (reference sequence). Trimming took off 1 base at V and 2 bases at J, with 8 bases between the two ends. The CDR3 sequence is 14 residues long. The CDR3 DNA sequence: TGTGCCTGGAGTGGACAGGCCAACACCGGGGAGCTGTTTTTT. Its translation is CAWSGQANTGELFF.

This chain uses TRBV30 with TRBJ1-4; no clear D. Germline V gene sequence: CDR1 GTSNPN, CDR2 SVGIG (reference sequence). The CDR3 sequence is 14 residues long. With 3 bases removed from V and 0 bases from J, the gap between germline ends came to 8 bases. CDR3 sequence: CAWSRVTTNEKLFF. In DNA, the CDR3 is TGTGCCTGGAGCCGGGTTACAACTAATGAAAAACTGTTTTTT.